These 32 T cell receptor beta chains were all obtained from the same sample, sequenced in a study of CD8 T cells in Susac syndrome. The authors reverse transcribed 0.5 to 1 ug RNA with random hexamers. TCRdb recomputed calls from the immunoSEQ multiplex PCR reads with MiXCR, one row per CDR3 protein. In the table there are approximately 190,000 distinct CDR3 sequences, 75% to 95% of which are singletons. Material for sequencing was CD4+ T cells from PBMCs. These receptor sequences come from a human donor with Susac syndrome.

The chain joins TRBV3-1 to TRBJ1-5; no clear D gene. This CDR3 comprises 14 residues. CDR1 is LGHDT and CDR2 is YNNKEL in the germline V gene (reference sequence). V was trimmed by 0 bases and J by 4 bases, leaving 7 bases between them. In DNA form, the CDR3 reads TGTGCCAGCAGCCAAGAAGGTAGTAATCAGCCCCAGCATTTT. It is translated as CASSQEGSNQPQHF.

This clonotype was observed a single time. V is TRBV14 and J is TRBJ2-7; unclear D gene. The V end was cut by 4 bases, the J end by 4 bases, with 8 bases between. Germline CDR1 is SGHDN and CDR2 is FVKESK. The CDR3 runs to 12 residues. CDR3 residues: CASSPHDYEQYF. CDR3 sequence (DNA): TGTGCCAGCAGCCCGCACGATTACGAGCAGTACTTC.

The chain is built from TRBV5-4 and TRBJ1-2; D is unclear. Per the germline V gene, CDR1 is SGHNT and CDR2 is YYREEE (reference sequence). The CDR3 runs 13 residues. V shed 5 bases and J shed 2 bases, with 10 bases lying between them. CDR3 bases: TGTGCCAGCAGTCTTCGGTCCAACTATGGCTACACCTTC. Translating gives CASSLRSNYGYTF.

V gene TRBV28 combines with J gene TRBJ2-7, with 10 bases matching TRBD2. Germline trimming cut 6 bases from V and 7 bases from J; bases unmatched to any gene: 15. The germline V gene encodes CDR1 MDHEN and CDR2 SYDVKM. The CDR3 totals 16 residues. The CDR3 DNA reads TGTGCCAGCAGCCCGTCTGAACTAGCGGGATATCGGGAGCAGTACTTC. Translation gives CASSPSELAGYREQYF. Filled out from reference TRBV28 and TRBJ2-7, the complete variable domain reads DVKVTQSSRYLVKRTGEKVFLECVQDMDHENMFWYRQDPGLGLRLIYFSYDVKMKEKGDIPEGYSVSREKKERFSLILESASTNQTSMYLCASSPSELAGYREQYFGPGTRLTVT.

The chain is built from TRBV6-6 and TRBJ1-1; D call uncertain. Germline V gene sequence: CDR1 MNHNY, CDR2 SVGAGI (reference sequence). The CDR3 sequence is 15 residues long. Trimming left V 0 bases short and J 0 bases short, with 8 bases between. CDR3 in amino acids: CASSYSQNMNTEAFF. The CDR3 bases are TGTGCCAGCAGTTACTCCCAGAACATGAACACTGAAGCTTTCTTT.

The CDR3 region is CASSFDSPADTQYF. The DNA of the CDR3 is TGCGCCAGCAGCTTTGACAGCCCCGCAGATACGCAGTATTTT. The V call is TRBV5-1, the J call TRBJ2-3; D might be TRBD1 (5 bases). Germline loops: CDR1 SGHRS, CDR2 YFSETQ. V was pared by 2 bases and J by 4 bases, with 11 bases between. The CDR3 spans 14 residues.

The genes are TRBV20-1 and TRBJ2-2, with D possibly called TRBD1 or TRBD2 (6 bases each). Germline loops: CDR1 DFQATT, CDR2 SNEGSKA (reference sequence). The V and J ends lost 4 bases and 1 base respectively, with 19 bases between them. The CDR3 is 17 residues long. The CDR3 region has the DNA TGCAGTGCTACCGGATGGGGGGCGACTGAGAACACCGGGGAGCTGTTTTTT. Translated, it gives CSATGWGATENTGELFF.

This clonotype was seen once. This chain links TRBV20-1 with TRBJ2-1; TRBD2 matches 9 bases. The CDR3 has 15 amino acids. V lost 5 bases to trimming and J lost 7 bases; unmatched junction nucleotides: 12. Germline V gene lookup returns CDR1 DFQATT and CDR2 SNEGSKA (reference sequence). The CDR3 loop reads CSALRGGKIVNEQFF. DNA for the CDR3: TGCAGTGCTCTGCGGGGGGGCAAGATAGTGAATGAGCAGTTCTTC.

V and J are TRBV2 and TRBJ1-1; D is unresolved. The CDR3 spans 10 residues. Trimming removed 4 bases at V and 11 bases at J, with 8 bases between. Germline CDR1 SNHLY, CDR2 FYNNEI. In DNA form, the CDR3 reads TGTGCCAGCAGTGTTTTGGAGGCTTTCTTT. Amino acids: CASSVLEAFF.

The rearrangement uses TRBV5-1 and TRBJ1-1; no reliable D call. CDR1 is SGHRS and CDR2 is YFSETQ in the germline V gene. This CDR3 is 14 amino acids long. The V gene lost 1 base and the J gene lost 0 bases, with 7 bases spanning the gap. CDR3 nucleotide sequence: TGCGCCAGCAGCTTGACAGTGATGAACACTGAAGCTTTCTTT. Its protein is CASSLTVMNTEAFF.

The chain has TRBV6-2 or TRBV6-3 and TRBJ2-7, with D possibly TRBD1 on 6 matching bases. The germline gives CDR1 MNHEY, CDR2 SVGEGT. The CDR3 consists of 13 residues. V gave up 8 bases and J gave up 1 base, with 12 bases separating them. The CDR3 loop is CASGTGTSYEQYF. In DNA, the CDR3 is TGTGCCAGCGGAACCGGGACATCCTACGAGCAGTACTTC.

This chain uses TRBV5-8 with TRBJ2-7; the match to TRBD1 covers 7 bases. Germline CDR1 SGHTS, CDR2 YDEGEE. The CDR3 covers 13 residues. V trimming: 5 bases; J trimming: 2 bases; junction bases outside the gene matches: 4. CDR3 sequence: CASSRDSPYEQYF. The CDR3 bases are TGTGCCAGCAGTAGGGACAGCCCCTACGAGCAGTACTTC. The full variable domain, with the rest looked up from reference TRBV5-8 and TRBJ2-7, is EAGVTQSPTHLIKTRGQQATLRCSPISGHTSVYWYQQALGLGLQFLLWYDEGEERNRGNFPPRFSGRQFPNYSSELNVNALELEDSALYLCASSRDSPYEQYFGPGTRLTVT.

This clonotype was observed a few times. The V gene is TRBV20-1, the J gene TRBJ2-7; 8 nucleotides match TRBD2. The CDR3 has 14 amino acids. The germline gives CDR1 DFQATT, CDR2 SNEGSKA (reference sequence). After removal of 5 bases from V and 3 bases from J, the junction contained 9 bases not matched to a gene. The CDR3 region is CSAGAPGTSYEQYF. The CDR3 DNA reads as TGCAGTGCTGGGGCCCCCGGGACTAGCTACGAGCAGTACTTC.

The count of this clonotype is one. This chain uses TRBV4-1 with TRBJ2-7, with D hard to call. V was pared by 2 bases and J by 5 bases, with 16 bases between. Germline CDR1 reads MGHRA; CDR2 reads YSYEKL. The CDR3 is 15 residues long. This CDR3 is CASSQLTRRTNEQYF. CDR3 nucleotides: TGCGCCAGCAGCCAACTTACACGCAGAACGAACGAGCAGTACTTC.

V is TRBV6-1 and J is TRBJ2-1; 10 bases line up with TRBD2. V dropped 11 bases and J dropped 8; count of bases not matched to a gene: 9. The CDR3 covers 13 residues. The germline V gene has CDR1 MNHNS and CDR2 SASEGT. Here the CDR3 DNA reads TGTGCCTCCCGAGCGGGAGGGCCCGATGAGCAGTTCTTC. This translates into CASRAGGPDEQFF.

The J gene is TRBJ1-5, the V gene TRBV20-1, with TRBD1 matching over 9 bases. Germline V gene lookup returns CDR1 DFQATT and CDR2 SNEGSKA (reference sequence). CDR3 size: 13 residues. The V gene end was trimmed by 6 bases and the J gene end by 5 bases; junction bases not matched to a gene: 5. The CDR3 sequence: CSAATGGDQPQHF. As DNA, the CDR3 is TGCAGTGCGGCAACAGGGGGCGATCAGCCCCAGCATTTT.

The rearrangement joins TRBV5-4 to TRBJ1-4; D might be TRBD1 (5 bases). This CDR3 is built from 15 residues. Trimming took off 2 bases at V and 7 bases at J, with 15 bases between the two ends. Germline V gene data show CDR1 as SGHNT and CDR2 as YYREEE (reference sequence). CDR3 coding DNA: TGTGCCAGCAGCTTTATTGGGACCGGAGTTGAAAAACTGTTTTTT. It is translated as CASSFIGTGVEKLFF.

The CDR3 bases are TGCAGTGCTAGAGATGTAGGCAGGGTCCAAAACATTCAGTACTTC. Translation: CSARDVGRVQNIQYF. This sequence joins TRBV20-1 and TRBJ2-4, with a weak D call TRBD1 (5 bases). CDR3 length: 15 amino acids. Germline CDR1 reads DFQATT; CDR2 reads SNEGSKA (reference sequence). Trimming cost V 0 bases and J 5 bases, with 14 bases left between them.

The CDR3 sequence is CASGDSGSREAFF. The CDR3 nucleotides read TGTGCCAGCGGGGACAGTGGATCGAGGGAAGCTTTCTTT. The chain recombines TRBV12-3 or TRBV12-4 with TRBJ1-1; 7 positions agree with TRBD1. The CDR3 has 13 amino acids. Losses at the gene ends were 8 bases for V and 8 bases for J; bases not matched to a gene: 11.

V is TRBV21-1 and J is TRBJ2-3. TRBV21-1 is termed a pseudogene. This CDR3 has 18 amino acids. CDR3 nucleotides: TGTGCCAGCAGCAAGGAAATTATCGCTCAGAAATGCACAGATACGCAGTATTTT. It translates to CASSKEIIAQKCTDTQYF.

The chain couples TRBV5-1 to TRBJ2-1, with D maybe TRBD1 (6 bases). Germline V gene sequence: CDR1 SGHRS, CDR2 YFSETQ. V shed 7 bases and J shed 4 bases, with 15 bases lying between them. The CDR3 consists of 14 residues. CDR3 bases: TGCGCCAGCTGCCAGGGGTCAACTTACAATGAGCAGTTCTTC. Translating gives CASCQGSTYNEQFF.

J is TRBJ1-1 and V is TRBV11-2; 8 bases map to TRBD1. The CDR3 is made up of 14 amino acids. CDR1 SGHAT and CDR2 FQNNGV come from the germline V gene. The trim removed 2 bases at V and 8 bases at J, leaving 7 bases unmatched. The CDR3 loop is CASSLSLRDREAFF. In nucleotides, the CDR3 is TGTGCCAGCAGCTTATCTCTCCGGGACAGGGAAGCTTTCTTT.

The CDR3 reads CSARDEGAKLFF. In nucleotides, the CDR3 is TGCAGTGCTAGAGATGAGGGGGCGAAACTGTTTTTT. This chain links TRBV20-1 with TRBJ1-4, with 7 bases identical to TRBD1. Losses at the gene ends were 0 bases for V and 11 bases for J; bases not matched to a gene: 3. This CDR3 has 12 residues. Germline V gives CDR1 DFQATT, CDR2 SNEGSKA (reference sequence).

This clonotype was recorded once. The rearrangement joins TRBV2 to TRBJ1-3; D is unclear. The CDR3 runs 14 residues. Germline V lookup: CDR1 SNHLY, CDR2 FYNNEI. Trimming removed 5 bases from V and 1 base from J, with 9 bases in between. Here the CDR3 reads CASSSGPSGNTIYF. CDR3 DNA sequence: TGTGCCAGCAGTAGTGGACCGTCTGGAAACACCATATATTTT.

Worth noting for this clonotype: Germline and junction disagree at one end, which may indicate a read error. The J gene is TRBJ2-1, the V gene TRBV5-4; 11 nucleotides agree with TRBD1. The CDR3 runs 15 residues. From germline, CDR1 is SGHNT and CDR2 YYREEE (reference sequence). The CDR3 here is CASSLDRGQHNEQFF. CDR3 DNA: TGTGCCAGCAGTTTGGACAGGGGGCAGCACAATGAGCAGTTCTTC. The complete variable domain, with remaining parts taken from reference TRBV5-4 and TRBJ2-1, reads ETGVTQSPTHLIKTRGQQVTLRCSSQSGHNTVSWYQQALGQGPQFIFQYYREEENGRGNFPPRFSGLQFPNYSSELNVNALELDDSALYLCASSLDRGQHNEQFFGPGTRLTVL.

J is TRBJ1-1 and V is TRBV12-3 or TRBV12-4; D uncertain. Deletions cut 1 base from V and 9 bases from J, with 12 bases between. CDR3 size: 13 residues. The CDR3 DNA follows: TGTGCCAGCAGTTTAGGGGTAGCAGAGCAAGCTTTCTTT. Amino acid sequence: CASSLGVAEQAFF.

Worth noting for this clonotype: At one end, the junction sequence differs from germline, possibly due to a read error. The rearrangement joins TRBV2 to TRBJ1-1; D is unresolved. The germline CDR1 and CDR2 sequences are SNHLY and FYNNEI. The CDR3 runs to 14 residues. CDR3: CASGDDPPGVRAFF. In DNA form, the CDR3 reads TGTGCCAGCGGTGACGATCCGCCAGGTGTGAGGGCTTTCTTT. Filled out from reference TRBV2 and TRBJ1-1, the complete variable domain reads EPEVTQTPSHQVTQMGQEVILRCVPISNHLYFYWYRQILGQKVEFLVSFYNNEISEKSEIFDDQFSVERPDGSNFTLKIRSTKLEDSAMYFCASGDDPPGVRAFFGQGTRLTVV.

The V call is TRBV27, the J call TRBJ2-5, with TRBD2 matching over 8 bases. This CDR3 is 14 amino acids long. The V segment lost 4 bases and the J segment 5 bases; nucleotides outside the gene matches: 6. CDR1 and CDR2 from the germline V gene are MNHEY and SMNVEV (reference sequence). Here the CDR3 DNA reads TGTGCCAGCAGTTCGACTAGCGTCCGGGAGACCCAGTACTTC. This codes for CASSSTSVRETQYF.

The gene calls are TRBV12-5 and TRBJ1-1; D is unresolved. V lost 0 bases and J lost 0, with 14 bases in between. CDR1 and CDR2 from the germline V gene are LGHNT and FRNRAP. The CDR3 totals 17 residues. The CDR3 loop is CASGLVVVGNMNTEAFF. The CDR3, as DNA: TGTGCTAGTGGTTTGGTCGTCGTTGGGAATATGAACACTGAAGCTTTCTTT.

The rearrangement uses TRBV4-1 and TRBJ2-2; D remains unclear. Looked up from germline, CDR1 is MGHRA and CDR2 is YSYEKL. The V and J ends lost 2 bases and 6 bases respectively, with 4 bases between them. The CDR3 has 12 amino acids. The CDR3 sequence is CASSQLSGELFF. In DNA, the CDR3 is TGCGCCAGCAGCCAACTATCCGGGGAGCTGTTTTTT.

The chain has TRBV2 and TRBJ2-3, with a possible D match to TRBD2 (5 bases). CDR1 is SNHLY, CDR2 FYNNEI, per germline. V dropped 7 bases and J dropped 3 bases, with 8 bases sitting between them. The CDR3 length is 12 residues. For the CDR3, the DNA is TGTGCCAGCATGAGGAGGACAGATACGCAGTATTTT. Translated, it gives CASMRRTDTQYF.

The chain carries TRBV7-3 and TRBJ2-3; D is uncertain. Germline V gene data show CDR1 as SGHTA and CDR2 as FQGTGA. V was shortened by 3 bases and J by 7 bases, with 11 bases between the two germline ends. CDR3 length equals 13 residues. CDR3: CASSLAELNTQYF. The DNA for the CDR3 is TGTGCCAGCAGCTTGGCAGAGTTAAATACGCAGTATTTT. The full variable domain, rest sourced from reference TRBV7-3 and TRBJ2-3, is GAGVSQTPSNKVTEKGKYVELRCDPISGHTALYWYRQSLGQGPEFLIYFQGTGAADDSGLPNDRFFAVRPEGSVSTLKIQRTERGDSAVYLCASSLAELNTQYFGPGTRLTVL.